These 15 T cell receptor beta chains share one sample of origin, sequenced in a study of early stage breast cancer tumors. The table came from immunoSEQ multiplex PCR; TCRdb's copy has only in-frame clones and leaves some out. This table has roughly 19,000 clones, about 75% appearing once. Source material: blood. The source is a person between 60 and 69 years old with breast cancer.

The V gene is TRBV14, the J gene TRBJ1-1, with unresolved D. This CDR3 is 14 amino acids long. Trimming took 0 bases from V and 1 from J, leaving 6 bases between them. Per germline, CDR1 SGHDN and CDR2 FVKESK. The CDR3 here is CASSQETQNTEAFF. The CDR3 DNA is TGTGCCAGCAGCCAAGAAACGCAGAACACTGAAGCTTTCTTT.

The sample holds a few counts of this clone. CDR3 in amino acids: CASCGQLNTEAFF. The CDR3 DNA sequence: TGTGCCAGCTGTGGACAGTTGAACACTGAAGCTTTCTTT. The chain couples TRBV2 to TRBJ1-1; possibly TRBD1 for D (6 bases). The CDR3 consists of 13 residues. The germline CDR1 and CDR2 sequences are SNHLY and FYNNEI. Between the trimmed V and J ends, which lost 8 bases and 0 bases, there was a span of 10 bases. Drawing the rest from reference TRBV2 and TRBJ1-1, the complete variable domain is EPEVTQTPSHQVTQMGQEVILRCVPISNHLYFYWYRQILGQKVEFLVSFYNNEISEKSEIFDDQFSVERPDGSNFTLKIRSTKLEDSAMYFCASCGQLNTEAFFGQGTRLTVV.

This clone occurred once. This sequence joins TRBV5-1 and TRBJ2-3; D is possibly TRBD2 (6 bases). The CDR3 is made up of 15 amino acids. The V gene lost 1 base and the J gene lost 6 bases, with 15 bases spanning the gap. Germline V gene sequence: CDR1 SGHRS, CDR2 YFSETQ. CDR3 residues: CASSLSPGRGDTQYF. In DNA form, the CDR3 reads TGCGCCAGCAGCTTGAGTCCAGGGCGGGGTGATACGCAGTATTTT.

The chain is built from TRBV2 and TRBJ2-1; D not certain. The CDR3 is 12 amino acids. V was clipped by 8 bases and J by 2 bases, with 7 bases between them. Germline CDR1 is SNHLY and CDR2 is FYNNEI. CDR3 DNA: TGTGCCAGCCTTGGGACCTACAATGAGCAGTTCTTC. Translated: CASLGTYNEQFF. The whole variable domain, remainder taken from reference TRBV2 and TRBJ2-1, is EPEVTQTPSHQVTQMGQEVILRCVPISNHLYFYWYRQILGQKVEFLVSFYNNEISEKSEIFDDQFSVERPDGSNFTLKIRSTKLEDSAMYFCASLGTYNEQFFGPGTRLTVL.

This chain connects TRBV5-1 to TRBJ2-3; a weak D match, TRBD2 (6 bases). Germline V gene sequence: CDR1 SGHRS, CDR2 YFSETQ. This CDR3 region has 17 residues. V was clipped by 4 bases and J by 4 bases, with 22 bases between them. CDR3 amino acids: CASSPMRLVRGADTQYF. The CDR3 DNA reads TGCGCCAGCAGCCCCATGAGACTAGTTCGGGGAGCAGATACGCAGTATTTT.

The chain uses TRBV2 and TRBJ1-5, with TRBD1 matching over 9 bases. Germline CDR1 and CDR2: SNHLY and FYNNEI. There are 14 residues in the CDR3. Trimming took 8 bases from V and 7 from J; bases not matched to a gene: 9. The CDR3, as DNA: TGTGCCAGCGGGGGACAGGGAGGTTGGCAGCCCCAGCATTTT. It encodes CASGGQGGWQPQHF.

CDR3 in amino acids: CASSPGRTIPNYGYTF. DNA of the CDR3: TGTGCCAGCAGCCCGGGACGGACCATTCCCAACTATGGCTACACCTTC. The chain joins TRBV5-6 to TRBJ1-2, with TRBD1 as a possible D gene (5 bases). The germline V and J ends were trimmed by 4 bases and 2 bases, with 18 bases remaining between them. Germline CDR1 reads SGHDT; CDR2 reads YYEEEE. This CDR3 spans 16 amino acids.

This chain connects TRBV4-1 to TRBJ2-1; TRBD2 matches at 8 bases. The CDR3 extends over 15 amino acids. With V trimmed by 1 base and J by 8 bases, 7 bases remained unmatched. CDR1 is MGHRA, CDR2 YSYEKL, per germline. As DNA, the CDR3 is TGCGCCAGCAGCCAAGGTGGTAGCGGGATCGATGAGCAGTTCTTC. Translated, it gives CASSQGGSGIDEQFF.

The chain links TRBV5-4 to TRBJ2-7; 7 bases match TRBD2. CDR3 length equals 15 residues. Germline CDR1 SGHNT, CDR2 YYREEE (reference sequence). The J segment lost 4 bases and the V segment lost 0 bases, leaving 7 bases of the junction unmatched. The CDR3: CASSLAGSGDYEQYF. CDR3 nucleotide sequence: TGTGCCAGCAGCTTGGCCGGCAGCGGGGATTACGAGCAGTACTTC. The complete variable domain, with remaining parts taken from reference TRBV5-4 and TRBJ2-7, reads ETGVTQSPTHLIKTRGQQVTLRCSSQSGHNTVSWYQQALGQGPQFIFQYYREEENGRGNFPPRFSGLQFPNYSSELNVNALELDDSALYLCASSLAGSGDYEQYFGPGTRLTVT.

The V call is TRBV5-6, the J call TRBJ2-7, with 9 nucleotides matching TRBD1. This CDR3 has 14 amino acids. Germline V gene sequence: CDR1 SGHDT, CDR2 YYEEEE. J was trimmed by 1 base and V by 4 bases; bases with no gene match: 3. CDR3 nucleotides: TGTGCCAGCAGCCCGACAGGGGGTTCCTACGAGCAGTACTTC. It encodes CASSPTGGSYEQYF.

This clone has just one count. The CDR3 protein is CASSLAAGGASLRRTEAFF. In nucleotides, the CDR3 is TGTGCCAGCAGCTTGGCGGCTGGGGGCGCTTCGCTTAGACGAACTGAAGCTTTCTTT. This chain connects TRBV5-6 to TRBJ1-1; D is perhaps TRBD1 (6 bases). Germline lookup yields CDR1 SGHDT and CDR2 YYEEEE. V was shortened by 0 bases and J by 5 bases, with 26 bases between the two germline ends. This CDR3 spans 19 amino acids.

This chain joins TRBV2 and TRBJ2-5; 7 bases agree with TRBD2. Germline V lookup: CDR1 SNHLY, CDR2 FYNNEI. V trimming: 6 bases; J trimming: 5 bases; junction bases outside the gene matches: 15. The CDR3 sequence is 16 residues long. As DNA, the CDR3 is TGTGCCAGCAGACAACAGGTGGGAGGGCCAGGGGAGACCCAGTACTTC. It encodes CASRQQVGGPGETQYF.

The chain has TRBV2 and TRBJ1-1; a weak D match, TRBD1 (5 bases). The CDR3 loop spans 14 amino acids. Deletions cut 5 bases from V and 4 bases from J, with 14 bases between. Germline V gene sequence: CDR1 SNHLY, CDR2 FYNNEI. The CDR3 coding sequence is TGTGCCAGCAGTATCCTATCCGGGGCCACTGAAGCTTTCTTT. It is translated as CASSILSGATEAFF.

CDR3 sequence: CASSEAARSPPQPQHF. The CDR3 DNA reads TGTGCCAGCAGTGAAGCCGCCAGGTCCCCCCCTCAGCCCCAGCATTTT. The chain combines TRBV2 with TRBJ1-5; D gene uncertain. This CDR3 has 16 residues. V shed 0 bases and J shed 6 bases, with 15 bases lying between them. The V gene's germline CDR1 is SNHLY and CDR2 FYNNEI.

The chain couples TRBV7-3 to TRBJ1-2; weak D call: TRBD1 (6 bases). Germline CDR1 is SGHTA and CDR2 is FQGTGA. V gave up 1 base and J gave up 1 base, with 10 bases separating them. This CDR3 contains 15 residues. CDR3 DNA sequence: TGTGCCAGCAGCTTAAAGGCAGGGGTTAACTATGGCTACACCTTC. Translation: CASSLKAGVNYGYTF.